The 32 T cell receptor beta chains listed next were all sequenced from one sample in a study of blood T cells in healthy people across ages. Then a second PCR, running roughly 7 to 11 cycles, was carried out with a sample-barcoded 5' primer and a J-beta primer mix. TCRdb called the 5' RACE reads again in MiXCR, with one record for every CDR3 protein. The sample has roughly 1.6 million distinct CDR3 sequences, 30% to 35% seen once. The sample was blood. The receptor set was obtained from a woman aged 25 to 45 in good health.

The V call is TRBV12-3 or TRBV12-4, the J call TRBJ1-2; 8 bases map to TRBD1. The junction had 4 bases not matched to a gene; V was cut back by 3 bases and J by 4 bases. The CDR3 is 14 amino acids. CDR3 in amino acids: CASSFQGTGYGYTF. CDR3 bases: TGTGCCAGCAGTTTCCAGGGGACAGGCTATGGCTACACCTTC.

There are many counts of this clonotype. The chain employs TRBV20-1 and TRBJ2-1, with 12 bases fitting TRBD2. The trim removed 6 bases at V and 4 bases at J, leaving 4 bases unmatched. Per germline, CDR1 DFQATT and CDR2 SNEGSKA (reference sequence). CDR3 length: 14 amino acids. In DNA form, the CDR3 reads TGCAGTGCCACTAGCGGGGGGATTTACAATGAGCAGTTCTTC. It codes for CSATSGGIYNEQFF.

This chain links TRBV10-3 with TRBJ2-5; D is uncertain. The length of the CDR3 is 12 residues. Germline CDR1 reads ENHRY; CDR2 reads SYGVKD. V lost 8 bases, J lost 4 bases, and 11 bases lay in between. The CDR3 spells CAIGRSGETQYF. CDR3 bases: TGTGCCATCGGGCGCTCCGGAGAGACCCAGTACTTC.

This clonotype appeared a few times. This chain uses TRBV7-2 with TRBJ2-4; D call uncertain. The CDR3 totals 13 residues. The ends were cut back, 1 base at V and 5 bases at J, with 6 bases in the middle. Germline CDR1 reads SGHTA; CDR2 reads FQGNSA. For the CDR3, the DNA is TGTGCCAGCAGCTTAGACGCCCAAAACATTCAGTACTTC. It yields the protein CASSLDAQNIQYF.

The sample holds a few counts of this clonotype. J is TRBJ2-7 and V is TRBV20-1; D is perhaps TRBD2 (6 bases). V was clipped by 4 bases and J by 0 bases, with 13 bases between them. Germline V gene lookup returns CDR1 DFQATT and CDR2 SNEGSKA (reference sequence). The CDR3 contains 14 residues. CDR3 sequence: CSAIGDGSSYEQYF. Here the CDR3 DNA reads TGCAGTGCTATTGGGGACGGGAGCTCCTACGAGCAGTACTTC.

This clonotype was recorded many times. The chain is built from TRBV29-1 and TRBJ2-7, with 12 bases lining up with TRBD2. V dropped 6 bases and J dropped 6; count of bases not matched to a gene: 6. The germline CDR1 and CDR2 sequences are SQVTM and ANQGSEA. The CDR3 covers 13 residues. The CDR3 DNA sequence: TGCAGCGTCCGGACTAGCGGGATTGGCGAGCAGTACTTC. Its protein product is CSVRTSGIGEQYF.

The genes are TRBV6-2 or TRBV6-3 and TRBJ2-1, with 13 bases lining up with TRBD2. The CDR3 is 15 amino acids. Germline V CDR1 and CDR2: MNHEY, SVGEGT. The V gene end was trimmed by 2 bases and the J gene end by 8 bases; junction bases not matched to a gene: 3. The CDR3 region has the DNA TGTGCCAGCAGTTACACCACTAGCGGGAGGGATGAGCAGTTCTTC. Residues: CASSYTTSGRDEQFF.

This clonotype was found many times. A read error may account for a junction end that differs from germline. This sequence joins TRBV7-2 and TRBJ2-3; D not certain. CDR1 is SGHTA, CDR2 FQGNSA, per germline. This CDR3 contains 11 residues. Written as DNA, the CDR3 is TGCGCCAGCAGCTTGGAGAATACGCAGTATTTT. It specifies CASSLENTQYF.

The table lists this clonotype with a few counts. V and J are TRBV11-1 and TRBJ2-6; D remains unclear. V was clipped by 6 bases and J by 2 bases, with 8 bases between them. Germline loops: CDR1 SGHAT, CDR2 FQDESV (reference sequence). The CDR3 spans 14 residues. For the CDR3, the DNA is TGTGCCAGCAGGTATACTACTGGGGCCAACGTCCTGACTTTC. Encoded protein: CASRYTTGANVLTF.

The chain links TRBV25-1 to TRBJ2-1; D might be TRBD1 (6 bases). V was pared by 4 bases and J by 5 bases, with 12 bases between. Germline assignment: CDR1 MGHDK and CDR2 SYGVNS. This CDR3 comprises 14 residues. Here the CDR3 DNA reads TGTGCCAGCAGTGTGGGGGCGGTACACAATGAGCAGTTCTTC. This sequence encodes CASSVGAVHNEQFF.

This clonotype was detected a few times. This chain connects TRBV27 to TRBJ1-1; 7 positions match TRBD1. The germline V gene has CDR1 MNHEY and CDR2 SMNVEV (reference sequence). V gave up 7 bases and J gave up 7 bases; unmatched junction bases: 9. This CDR3 is 13 amino acids long. CDR3 residues: CASIALRGGEAFF. The CDR3, as DNA: TGTGCCAGCATAGCCCTCAGGGGGGGTGAAGCTTTCTTT.

This clonotype has ten or more counts. The V call is TRBV11-2, the J call TRBJ2-3, with 9 bases identical to TRBD2. Germline V gives CDR1 SGHAT, CDR2 FQNNGV. CDR3 length: 16 amino acids. With V trimmed by 5 bases and J by 1 base, 7 bases remained unmatched. The CDR3 loop reads CASSTAGGTRTDTQYF. CDR3 coding DNA: TGTGCCAGCAGCACAGCGGGGGGCACTCGCACAGATACGCAGTATTTT.

This chain links TRBV6-1 with TRBJ1-1; 7 nucleotides line up with TRBD1. V was clipped by 6 bases and J by 5 bases; unmatched bases: 9. There are 14 residues in the CDR3. The germline gives CDR1 MNHNS, CDR2 SASEGT. CDR3 sequence: CASRETGYTTEAFF. The CDR3 region has the DNA TGTGCCAGCAGAGAGACAGGGTACACTACTGAAGCTTTCTTT.

About this clonotype itself: A clone one base away is much larger, so this may be a read error. The chain is built from TRBV5-1 and TRBJ2-6; possibly TRBD1 for D (5 bases). The CDR3 has 14 amino acids. Per the germline V gene, CDR1 is SGHRS and CDR2 is YFSETQ. CDR3 sequence (DNA): TGCGCCAGCAGCTTCTCCCCTGGGGCCAACGTCCCGACTTTC. Translating gives CASSFSPGANVPTF.

This sequence joins TRBV13 and TRBJ2-2; the D is unclear. The V end lost 3 bases, the J end lost 6 bases, and 11 bases lay between the germline ends. Germline V lookup: CDR1 PRHDT, CDR2 FYEKMQ (reference sequence). This CDR3 is 14 amino acids long. CDR3 protein: CASSLRGSSGELFF. In DNA, the CDR3 is TGTGCCAGCAGCTTGAGAGGATCATCCGGGGAGCTGTTTTTT.

This clonotype occurred many times. This chain uses TRBV5-1 with TRBJ2-7; 8 bases are a match to TRBD2. CDR3 size: 14 residues. CDR1 and CDR2 from the germline V gene are SGHRS and YFSETQ. The junction had 2 bases not matched to a gene; V was cut back by 2 bases and J by 1 base. This CDR3 is CASSFSSGSYEQYF. The CDR3 region has the DNA TGCGCCAGCAGCTTCTCTAGCGGGTCCTACGAGCAGTACTTC.

The chain has TRBV12-3 or TRBV12-4 and TRBJ1-2; D is ambiguous. This CDR3 has 11 residues. V was cut by 8 bases and J by 8 bases, with 12 bases left in between. CDR3 nucleotides: TGTGCCAGCGCGGCCGTTGGGGGCTACACCTTC. Translating it yields CASAAVGGYTF.

The table lists this clonotype with a few counts. The V and J genes are TRBV10-3 and TRBJ1-2, with D possibly being TRBD1 (5 bases). CDR3 length equals 12 residues. CDR1 and CDR2 from the germline V gene are ENHRY and SYGVKD. Trimming left V 4 bases short and J 8 bases short, with 11 bases between. The CDR3 sequence: CAISGFTGGYTF. The CDR3 DNA reads TGTGCCATCAGTGGATTCACAGGAGGCTACACCTTC.

The V gene is TRBV7-9, the J gene TRBJ2-4; no firm D call. Trimming pared 1 base from V and 8 bases from J, leaving 12 bases between. The length of the CDR3 is 14 residues. CDR1 is SEHNR, CDR2 FQNEAQ, per germline (reference sequence). The CDR3 loop reads CASSLDGIRDIQYF. The CDR3 DNA is TGTGCCAGCAGCTTAGATGGGATTCGGGACATTCAGTACTTC.

This clonotype was counted between two and nine times. The gene calls are TRBV4-2 and TRBJ1-2; D is ambiguous. The CDR3 covers 14 residues. The V end lost 1 base, the J end lost 2 bases, and 8 bases lay between the germline ends. The germline V gene encodes CDR1 LGHNA and CDR2 YNFKEQ. CDR3 sequence reads: CASSQVGENYGYTF. CDR3 sequence (DNA): TGTGCCAGCAGCCAAGTGGGAGAGAACTATGGCTACACCTTC.

The rearrangement uses TRBV12-3 or TRBV12-4 and TRBJ2-7; D ambiguous. There are 14 residues in the CDR3. Trimming stripped 1 base from V and 4 bases from J, with 11 bases between. As DNA, the CDR3 is TGTGCCAGCAGTTTAGGTAGACTTCTTTACGAGCAGTACTTC. It specifies CASSLGRLLYEQYF.

V usage is TRBV7-2 and J usage is TRBJ2-2, with D perhaps matching TRBD2 (5 bases). V shed 1 base and J shed 3 bases, with 9 bases lying between them. CDR1 and CDR2 (germline): SGHTA, FQGNSA. The CDR3 is 15 amino acids. In DNA, the CDR3 is TGTGCCAGCAGCTTAGTTAGGACTTACACCGGGGAGCTGTTTTTT. It encodes CASSLVRTYTGELFF.

This clonotype appeared many times. The genes are TRBV3-1 and TRBJ2-1; 15 bases agree with TRBD2. CDR3 size: 14 residues. Germline V gene sequence: CDR1 LGHDT, CDR2 YNNKEL (reference sequence). V was clipped by 5 bases and J by 12 bases; unmatched bases: 5. CDR3 sequence reads: CASSWGLAGGWQFF. The CDR3 DNA reads TGTGCCAGCAGCTGGGGACTAGCGGGAGGTTGGCAGTTCTTC.

The DNA of the CDR3 is TGCAGTGTTACCCGGGAATATCTGCCCCAGCATTTT. Its translation is CSVTREYLPQHF. The chain recombines TRBV20-1 with TRBJ1-5; D is ambiguous. The germline V gene has CDR1 DFQATT and CDR2 SNEGSKA (reference sequence). The CDR3 loop spans 12 amino acids. The V end was cut by 7 bases, the J end by 9 bases, with 16 bases between.

This clonotype was recorded a few times. This rearrangement joins TRBV20-1 to TRBJ2-7, with 7 bases identical to TRBD2. Germline CDR1 is DFQATT and CDR2 is SNEGSKA (reference sequence). V was pared by 0 bases and J by 5 bases, with 13 bases of the junction left unmatched. CDR3 length: 16 residues. CDR3 region: CSARDGDYLIADEQYF. CDR3 DNA sequence: TGCAGTGCTAGAGATGGGGACTACCTAATTGCGGACGAGCAGTACTTC.

V is TRBV18 and J is TRBJ2-7; D is perhaps TRBD1 or TRBD2 (5 bases each). CDR3 length equals 15 residues. From germline, CDR1 is KGHSH and CDR2 LQKENI. The V and J ends lost 3 bases and 7 bases respectively, with 19 bases between them. The CDR3 sequence is CASSPSGRAAPEQYF. DNA of the CDR3: TGTGCCAGCTCACCGTCGGGACGAGCGGCCCCGGAGCAGTACTTC.

This clonotype was seen a few times. CDR3 sequence (DNA): TGTGCCACCGAAAAACTAGCGGGAGGGGCAGAGACCCAGTACTTC. Translated, it gives CATEKLAGGAETQYF. The gene calls are TRBV28 and TRBJ2-5, with 13 bases matching TRBD2. J was trimmed by 4 bases and V by 10 bases; bases with no gene match: 9. Germline V gene sequence: CDR1 MDHEN, CDR2 SYDVKM. This CDR3 spans 15 amino acids.

The chain employs TRBV5-1 and TRBJ1-3; tentative D call: TRBD1 (6 bases). The length of the CDR3 is 14 residues. The germline CDR1 and CDR2 sequences are SGHRS and YFSETQ. V lost 7 bases and J 0 bases, leaving 11 bases between the germline ends. CDR3 DNA sequence: TGCGCCAGCCGACAGGCCACCTCTGGAAACACCATATATTTT. Amino acids: CASRQATSGNTIYF.

The chain has TRBV20-1 and TRBJ2-5, with 7 bases matching TRBD1. This CDR3 has 12 amino acids. Per germline, CDR1 DFQATT and CDR2 SNEGSKA (reference sequence). CDR3 loop: CRAGQGEETQYF. DNA for the CDR3: TGCAGGGCTGGGCAGGGGGAAGAGACCCAGTACTTC.

The chain links TRBV9 to TRBJ2-7; 8 nucleotides line up with TRBD1. CDR3 length: 15 residues. Germline V gene sequence: CDR1 SGDLS, CDR2 YYNGEE. J gave up 4 bases and V 4 bases, and 10 bases lay outside the gene matches. The CDR3 reads CASSFSGTGLYEQYF. The CDR3 DNA is TGTGCCAGCAGCTTTTCCGGGACAGGCCTATACGAGCAGTACTTC.

Concerning this clonotype: At one boundary the junction diverges from the germline segment, which might be a read error. The chain links TRBV29-1 to TRBJ2-3; 7 nucleotides agree with TRBD2. The germline gives CDR1 SQVTM, CDR2 ANQGSEA. This CDR3 has 14 amino acids. CDR3 protein: CGVPKRDGTDTQYF. The CDR3 DNA is TGCGGCGTTCCGAAGCGGGATGGAACAGATACGCAGTATTTT.

V gene TRBV28 combines with J gene TRBJ1-2; TRBD1 agrees at 10 bases. CDR3 length: 15 amino acids. CDR1 is MDHEN and CDR2 is SYDVKM in the germline V gene. V lost 5 bases to trimming and J lost 7 bases; unmatched junction nucleotides: 10. The CDR3 region has the DNA TGTGCCAGCAGTGGGGCGACAGGGGGCGAGAGTGGCTACACCTTC. It encodes CASSGATGGESGYTF.